The rows below give T cell receptor beta chains drawn from one sample of a study of T-cell memory formation after mild COVID-19. TCRdb re-called the 5' RACE reads with MiXCR, one entry per CDR3 protein. The sample has under 550,000 distinct CDR3 sequences; 15% to 20% are singletons. What was sequenced was PBMCs or a T cell subset sorted from them (not recorded which). These receptors came from an adult woman who had mild COVID-19 (a few samples of this study predate the infection). Cell type and time point are not known. The CDR3 runs from the conserved cysteine through the conserved F or W. Each record gives: V gene, J gene, CDR3 length, D gene, clone size, CDR3 DNA, CDR3 protein. The D gene is left open where the match is weak. Clone sizes are given selectively: once, few, many, or a class where the clone is expanded.

>TRBV2|TRBJ1-1|15|TRBD1|.
TGTGCCAGCAGTGTCGGGCAGGGGGTCAGCACTGAAGCTTTCTTT
CASSVGQGVSTEAFF
>TRBV27|TRBJ2-7|18|.|few
TGTGCCAGCAGTAAGGCGAGGGCTGGTTCGCCAAGCTCCTACGAGCAGTACTTC
CASSKARAGSPSSYEQYF
>TRBV5-1|TRBJ1-1|15|.|few
TGCGCCAGCAGCTTGGAGGAGGGAAGGGCGACTGAAGCTTTCTTT
CASSLEEGRATEAFF
>TRBV6-1|TRBJ2-1|14|.|.
TGTGCCAGCAGTGAAGCCGTCGCTCTCAATGAGCAGTTCTTC
CASSEAVALNEQFF
>TRBV9|TRBJ2-7|13|.|few
TGTGCCAGCAGCGTAGTGGGGGATTCCGAGCAGTACTTC
CASSVVGDSEQYF
>TRBV28|TRBJ2-1|13|.|once
TGTGCCGCAACCAGGGAGGCCTACAATGAGCAGTTCTTC
CAATREAYNEQFF
>TRBV7-2|TRBJ2-5|12|.|many
TGTGCCAGCAGCTTGCAACAAGAGACCCAGTACTTC
CASSLQQETQYF
>TRBV24-1|TRBJ1-2|18|TRBD1|.
TGTGCCACCAGTGATTTGCTCCGGGACAGACCTTCTAACTATGGCTACACCTTC
CATSDLLRDRPSNYGYTF
>TRBV7-2|TRBJ2-1|15|TRBD2|medium-sized
TGTGCCAGCAGCTCTAGCGGGAGTACTTACAATGAGCAGTTCTTC
CASSSSGSTYNEQFF
>TRBV20-1|TRBJ2-3|16|TRBD2|few
TGCAGTGCTCCGGGGGTGACTAGCGGGGGCGCAGATACGCAGTATTTT
CSAPGVTSGGADTQYF
>TRBV5-1|TRBJ1-3|17|.|few
TGCGCCAGCAGACTTCCGGACGGCCCAGACTCTGGAAACACCATATATTTT
CASRLPDGPDSGNTIYF
>TRBV6-5|TRBJ2-6|16|.|few
TGTGCCAGCAGTTATAATACGGGGGCGGGGGCCAACGTCCTGACTTTC
CASSYNTGAGANVLTF
>TRBV24-1|TRBJ1-1|13|.|few
TGTGCCACCAGTGATGCGGTGAACACTGAAGCTTTCTTT
CATSDAVNTEAFF
>TRBV7-8|TRBJ2-1|17|.|.
TGTGCCAGCAGCCCTGCTCCATGGAGACAATCCTACAATGAGCAGTTCTTC
CASSPAPWRQSYNEQFF
>TRBV7-3|TRBJ1-6|13|.|.
TGTGCCAGCAGCTTGACGGAAAAGTCACCCCTCCACTTT
CASSLTEKSPLHF
>TRBV19|TRBJ2-7|14|.|few
TGTGCCAGTAGTATATTTGCAGGGCCCTACGAGCAGTACTTC
CASSIFAGPYEQYF
>TRBV30|TRBJ2-5|13|TRBD2|many
TGTGCCTGGGGACTAGCGGGAGGAGAGACCCAGTACTTC
CAWGLAGGETQYF
>TRBV12-3/TRBV12-4|TRBJ1-1|13|.|many
TGTGCCAGCACCTCATCCACAGCCACTGAAGCTTTCTTT
CASTSSTATEAFF
>TRBV24-1|TRBJ1-2|14|.|few
TGTGCCACCAGTGGGGCTGGGTTCAACTATGGCTACACCTTC
CATSGAGFNYGYTF
>TRBV18|TRBJ2-1|15|TRBD1|few
TGTGCCAGCTCACCCGGACAGGGGGTAAAGGGTGAGCAGTTCTTC
CASSPGQGVKGEQFF